This TCR beta chain appears in the sequencing data of a study of CD8+ T cells in alopecia areata. The CDR3 runs 14 residues. CDR1 and CDR2 (germline): MDHEN, SYDVKM. The V segment lost 4 bases and the J segment 1 base; nucleotides outside the gene matches: 3. Extracted from the samples, RNA was reverse transcribed into cDNA to serve as the sequencing template. Only in-frame clones appear in the TCRdb table, and some are missing; sequencing was by immunoSEQ multiplex PCR. The sample includes 75,000 to 100,000 clones, more than 35% seen only once; the top ten take about 1.4%. This clone occurred a few times.

Sequencing input: CD4+ T cells sorted from blood. The rearrangement links TRBV28 to TRBJ1-2; 7 bases are a match to TRBD1. The origin of this receptor is a human donor with alopecia areata. Here the CDR3 reads CASSSNRGNYGYTF. In DNA, the CDR3 is TGTGCCAGCAGTTCTAACAGGGGTAACTATGGCTACACCTTC.